The clone carrying this T cell receptor beta chain was counted ten times or more. This CDR3 is built from 14 residues. Germline V CDR1 and CDR2: WSHSY, SAAADI. V lost 6 bases to trimming and J lost 4 bases; unmatched junction nucleotides: 6. This sample was included in a study of low-dose radiotherapy and immunotherapy resistance in tumors. Study information: Per fraction, Cohort 1 was given 0.5 Gy every 2 weeks, for a total of 6.5 Gy. Primers targeting TRAV and TRBV primed first-strand cDNA, covering alpha and beta chains. Individuals in Cohort 2 had 1 Gy per fraction every two weeks, adding up to 13 Gy over 26 weeks.

Time point specified: before trial treatment. Over approximately 20 PCR cycles, TCRs were amplified from a constant-region primer and V-primer adapter. TCRdb itself ran the reads through MiXCR, one entry per CDR3 protein. Of tens of thousands of distinct CDR3 sequences in the sample, over 9.5% were seen once. Here the sequenced sample was PBMCs, taken before treatment. The chain is built from TRBV10-2 and TRBJ2-7; 10 bases agree with TRBD2. This sequence was found in a female donor with ovarian cancer. CDR3: CASSESGGVYEQYF. The CDR3 DNA follows: TGCGCCAGCAGCGAAAGCGGGGGGGTTTACGAGCAGTACTTC.